This T cell receptor beta chain was recorded in a study of cytomegalovirus exposure and HLA in healthy donors. Study summary: Of all 400 or so donors who were genotyped, roughly 81% belonged to the Caucasian-associated ancestry cluster.

There are a few counts of this clone. What it binds is not known. The germline V gene has CDR1 SGHNT and CDR2 YYREEE (reference sequence). V lost 4 bases, J lost 1 base, and 2 bases stayed unmatched. The CDR3 covers 14 residues. Vbeta (60) and Jbeta (13) primers were used in the PCR. Method: immunoSEQ multiplex PCR; TCRdb's copy keeps in-frame clones and lacks some. The sample has about 160,000 clones; roughly 80% are singletons. Study-wide points: Later analysis placed DRB1 highest and HLA-C lowest in TCR association rates, which differed by HLA locus. The analysis excluded some indistinguishable V segments, including TRBV6-2 and TRBV6-3. Later work showed greater clonal expansion in HLA-associated TCR beta chains than in equally common others.

Sequencing was done on a sample of PBMCs. The sequence came from a young man in good health and CMV-seronegative. This chain uses TRBV5-4 with TRBJ1-1; 9 bases line up with TRBD1. CDR3 loop: CASSRGQGNTEAFF. CDR3 DNA sequence: TGTGCCAGCAGCCGGGGACAGGGGAACACTGAAGCTTTCTTT.